This section outlines one T cell receptor (beta chain) sequence together with its context. Its antigen remains unknown. TCR beta libraries were prepared from cDNA with unique molecular identifiers. TCRdb analysed the PCR reads with MiXCR anew, one entry per CDR3 protein. Found here are a few hundred thousand distinct CDR3 sequences, about a third of them singletons; the top ten hold around an eighth. The record originates from a study of post-analysis software for immune sequencing data. Broader study findings: For normalized Chao1 diversity, multiple sclerosis patients scored significantly lower than controls did. About five TRBV segments were more frequent in patients than controls; TRBV5-6, TRBV5-1 and TRBV20-1 belonged to this group. Samples made in the same batch grouped tightly together by F measure.

Trimming at V came to 5 bases and at J to 0 bases, leaving 7 bases not matched to a gene. This CDR3 has 16 residues. Germline V gene data show CDR1 as MNHNS and CDR2 as SASEGT. This receptor was obtained from a girl aged 10 to 17 with multiple sclerosis. The rearrangement uses TRBV6-1 and TRBJ2-3; 8 positions match TRBD2. Sequencing input: blood. CDR3 in DNA: TGTGCCAGCAGTCCGGACTTAGCGGGGAGCACAGATACGCAGTATTTT. Protein: CASSPDLAGSTDTQYF.